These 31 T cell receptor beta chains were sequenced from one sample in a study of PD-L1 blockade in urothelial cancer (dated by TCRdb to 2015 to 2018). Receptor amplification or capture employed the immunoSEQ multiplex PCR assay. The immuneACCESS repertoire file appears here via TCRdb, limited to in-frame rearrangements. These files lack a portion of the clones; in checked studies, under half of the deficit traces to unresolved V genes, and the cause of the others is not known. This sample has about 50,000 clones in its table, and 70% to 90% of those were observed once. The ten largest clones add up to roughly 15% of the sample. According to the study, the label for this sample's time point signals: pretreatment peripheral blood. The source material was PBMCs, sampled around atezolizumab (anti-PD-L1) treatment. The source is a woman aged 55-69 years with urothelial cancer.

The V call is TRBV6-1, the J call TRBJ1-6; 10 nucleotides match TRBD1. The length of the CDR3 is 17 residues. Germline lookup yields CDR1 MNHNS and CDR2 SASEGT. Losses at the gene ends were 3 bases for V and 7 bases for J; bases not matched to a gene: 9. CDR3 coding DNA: TGTGCCAGCAGTGAGGCTATCCGGACAGGGGGAAATTCACCCCTCCACTTT. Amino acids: CASSEAIRTGGNSPLHF.

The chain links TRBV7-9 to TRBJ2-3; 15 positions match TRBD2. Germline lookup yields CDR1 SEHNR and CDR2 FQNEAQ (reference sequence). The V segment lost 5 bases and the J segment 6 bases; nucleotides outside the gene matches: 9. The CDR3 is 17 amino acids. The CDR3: CASSEPPGTSGRDTQYF. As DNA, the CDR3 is TGTGCCAGCAGCGAGCCCCCCGGGACTAGCGGGAGGGATACGCAGTATTTT.

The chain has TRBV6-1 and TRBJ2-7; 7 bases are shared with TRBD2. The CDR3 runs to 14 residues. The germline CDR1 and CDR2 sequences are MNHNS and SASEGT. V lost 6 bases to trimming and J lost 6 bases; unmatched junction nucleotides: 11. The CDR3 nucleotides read TGTGCCAGCAGAAACCCGGGACTACTCTCCGAGCAGTACTTC. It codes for CASRNPGLLSEQYF.

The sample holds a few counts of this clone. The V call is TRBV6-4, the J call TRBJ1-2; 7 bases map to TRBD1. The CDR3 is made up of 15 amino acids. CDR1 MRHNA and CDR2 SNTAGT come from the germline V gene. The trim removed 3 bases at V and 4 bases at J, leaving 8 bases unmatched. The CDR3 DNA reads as TGTGCCAGCAGTGATACAGGGGAAGCTAGCTATGGCTACACCTTC. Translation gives CASSDTGEASYGYTF.

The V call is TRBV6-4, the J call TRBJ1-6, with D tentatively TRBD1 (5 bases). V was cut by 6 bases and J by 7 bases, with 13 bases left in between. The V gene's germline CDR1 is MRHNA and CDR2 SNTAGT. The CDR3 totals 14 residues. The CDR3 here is CASSLRTGNSPLHF. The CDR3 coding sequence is TGTGCCAGCAGCCTCAGAACAGGAAATTCACCCCTCCACTTT.

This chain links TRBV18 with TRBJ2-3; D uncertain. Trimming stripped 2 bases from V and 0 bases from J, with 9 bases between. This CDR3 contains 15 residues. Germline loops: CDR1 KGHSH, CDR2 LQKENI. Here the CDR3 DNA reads TGTGCCAGCTCACCATCGACAAGTAGCACAGATACGCAGTATTTT. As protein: CASSPSTSSTDTQYF. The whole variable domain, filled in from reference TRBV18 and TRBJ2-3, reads NAGVMQNPRHLVRRRGQEARLRCSPMKGHSHVYWYRQLPEEGLKFMVYLQKENIIDESGMPKERFSAEFPKEGPSILRIQQVVRGDSAAYFCASSPSTSSTDTQYFGPGTRLTVL.

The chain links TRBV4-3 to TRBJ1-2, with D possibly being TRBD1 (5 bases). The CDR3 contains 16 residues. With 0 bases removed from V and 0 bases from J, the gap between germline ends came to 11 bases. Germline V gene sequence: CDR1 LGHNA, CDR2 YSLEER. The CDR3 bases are TGCGCCAGCAGCCAAGATACCCGACAGACTAACTATGGCTACACCTTC. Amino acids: CASSQDTRQTNYGYTF.

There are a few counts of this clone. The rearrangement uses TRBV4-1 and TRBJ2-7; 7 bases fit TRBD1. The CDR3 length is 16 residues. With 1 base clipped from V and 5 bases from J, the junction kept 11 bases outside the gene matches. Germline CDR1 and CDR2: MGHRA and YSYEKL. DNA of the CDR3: TGCGCCAGCAGCCAAGGGATTACAGGGGTTCATCACGAGCAGTACTTC. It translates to CASSQGITGVHHEQYF.

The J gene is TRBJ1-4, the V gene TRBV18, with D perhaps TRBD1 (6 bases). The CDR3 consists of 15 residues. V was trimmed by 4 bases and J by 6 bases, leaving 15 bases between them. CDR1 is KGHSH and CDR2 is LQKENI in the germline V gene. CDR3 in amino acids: CASSRSGRTDEKLFF. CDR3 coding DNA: TGTGCCAGCTCACGGTCAGGCAGGACAGATGAAAAACTGTTTTTT.

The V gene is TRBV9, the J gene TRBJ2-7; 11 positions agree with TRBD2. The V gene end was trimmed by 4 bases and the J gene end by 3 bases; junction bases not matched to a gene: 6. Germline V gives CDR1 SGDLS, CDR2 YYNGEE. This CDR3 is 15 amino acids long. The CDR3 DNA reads TGTGCCAGCAGCTTTGCCGGGACTAGCGGCTACGAGCAGTACTTC. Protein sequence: CASSFAGTSGYEQYF.

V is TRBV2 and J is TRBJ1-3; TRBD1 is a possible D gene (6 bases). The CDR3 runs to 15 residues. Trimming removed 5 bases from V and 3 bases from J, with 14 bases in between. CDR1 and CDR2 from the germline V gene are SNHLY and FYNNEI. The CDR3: CASSTDRFGGNTIYF. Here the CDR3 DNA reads TGTGCCAGCAGTACCGACAGGTTCGGTGGAAACACCATATATTTT.

The CDR3 DNA is TGTGCCAGCATTGGGAACAGGGACGGAGAAAAACTGTTTTTT. Residues: CASIGNRDGEKLFF. The rearrangement uses TRBV2 and TRBJ1-4, with D possibly being TRBD1 (6 bases). The CDR3 spans 14 residues. The V end was cut by 7 bases, the J end by 8 bases, with 17 bases between. From germline, CDR1 is SNHLY and CDR2 FYNNEI.

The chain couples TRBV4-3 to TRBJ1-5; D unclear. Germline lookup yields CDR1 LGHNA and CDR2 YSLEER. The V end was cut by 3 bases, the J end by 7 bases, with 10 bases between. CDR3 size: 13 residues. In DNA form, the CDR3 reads TGCGCCAGCAGCCAGAGGAGCGACCAGCCCCAGCATTTT. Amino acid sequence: CASSQRSDQPQHF.

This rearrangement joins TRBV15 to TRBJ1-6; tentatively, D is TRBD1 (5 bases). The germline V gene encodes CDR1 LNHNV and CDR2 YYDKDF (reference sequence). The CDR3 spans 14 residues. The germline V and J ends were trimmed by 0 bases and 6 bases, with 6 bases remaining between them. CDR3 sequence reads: CATSRDRANSPLHF. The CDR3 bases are TGTGCCACCAGCAGAGACAGGGCTAATTCACCCCTCCACTTT.

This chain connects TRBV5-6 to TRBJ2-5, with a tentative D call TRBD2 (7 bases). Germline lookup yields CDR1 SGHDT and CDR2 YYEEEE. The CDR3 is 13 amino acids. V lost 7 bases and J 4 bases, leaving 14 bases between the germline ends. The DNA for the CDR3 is TGTGCCAGCCTGGGGGGGCGGGGAGAGACCCAGTACTTC. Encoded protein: CASLGGRGETQYF.

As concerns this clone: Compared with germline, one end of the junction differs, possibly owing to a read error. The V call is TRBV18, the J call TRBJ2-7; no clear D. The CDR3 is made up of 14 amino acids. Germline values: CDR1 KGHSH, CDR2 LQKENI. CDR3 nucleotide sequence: TGTGCCAGCTCCCCACCCCCGGGCTCCTACGAGCAGTACTTC. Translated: CASSPPPGSYEQYF.

DNA of the CDR3: TGCGCCAGCAGTGAGCCACTAGCGGGAGCGCACAATGAGCAGTTCTTC. The encoded protein is CASSEPLAGAHNEQFF. The gene calls are TRBV10-1 and TRBJ2-1; 11 nucleotides match TRBD2. V gave up 2 bases and J gave up 5 bases; unmatched junction bases: 5. CDR3 length: 16 amino acids. The germline V gene has CDR1 WNHNN and CDR2 SYGVQD (reference sequence).

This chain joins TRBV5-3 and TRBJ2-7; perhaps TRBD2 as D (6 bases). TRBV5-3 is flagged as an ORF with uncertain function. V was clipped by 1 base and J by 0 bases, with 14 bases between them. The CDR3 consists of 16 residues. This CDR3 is CARSLRGGTASYEQYF. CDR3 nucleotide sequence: TGTGCCAGAAGCTTGAGAGGAGGGACTGCCTCCTACGAGCAGTACTTC.

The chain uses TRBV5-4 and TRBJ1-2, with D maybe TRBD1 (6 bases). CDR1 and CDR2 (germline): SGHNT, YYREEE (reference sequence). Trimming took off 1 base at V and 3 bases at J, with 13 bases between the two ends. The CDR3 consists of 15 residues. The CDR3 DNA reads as TGTGCCAGCAGCTTGAGGGGGGGCTGGGACTATGGCTACACCTTC. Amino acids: CASSLRGGWDYGYTF.

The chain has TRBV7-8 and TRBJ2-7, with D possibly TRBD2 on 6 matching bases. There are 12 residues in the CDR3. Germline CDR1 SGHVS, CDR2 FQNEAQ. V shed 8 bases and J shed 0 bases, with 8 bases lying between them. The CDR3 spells CASWDFSYEQYF. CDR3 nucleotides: TGTGCCAGCTGGGACTTCTCCTACGAGCAGTACTTC.

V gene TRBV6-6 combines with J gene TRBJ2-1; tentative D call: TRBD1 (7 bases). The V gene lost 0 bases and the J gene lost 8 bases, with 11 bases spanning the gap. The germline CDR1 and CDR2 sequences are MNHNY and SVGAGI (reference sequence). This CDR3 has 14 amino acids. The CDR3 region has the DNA TGTGCCAGCAGTTACTCGGGGGGACAGTATGAGCAGTTCTTC. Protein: CASSYSGGQYEQFF.

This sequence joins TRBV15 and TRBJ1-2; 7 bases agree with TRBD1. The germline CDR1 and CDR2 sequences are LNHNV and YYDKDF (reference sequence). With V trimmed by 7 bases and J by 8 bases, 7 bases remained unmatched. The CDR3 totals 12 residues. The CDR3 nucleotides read TGTGCCACCACGGACAGGCGAAGGGGCTACACCTTC. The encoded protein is CATTDRRRGYTF.

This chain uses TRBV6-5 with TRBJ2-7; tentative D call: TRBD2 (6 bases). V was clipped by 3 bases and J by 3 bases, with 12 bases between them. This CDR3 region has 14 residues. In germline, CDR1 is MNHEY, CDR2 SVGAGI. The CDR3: CASSYGGKDYEQYF. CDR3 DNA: TGTGCCAGCAGTTATGGGGGGAAAGACTACGAGCAGTACTTC.

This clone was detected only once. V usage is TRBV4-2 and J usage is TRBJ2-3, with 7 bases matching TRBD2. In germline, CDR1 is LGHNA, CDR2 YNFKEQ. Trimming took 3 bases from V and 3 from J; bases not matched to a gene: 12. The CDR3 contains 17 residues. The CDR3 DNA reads TGTGCCAGCAGCCACCCCGAAGACGGGGGGATAACAGATACGCAGTATTTT. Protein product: CASSHPEDGGITDTQYF.

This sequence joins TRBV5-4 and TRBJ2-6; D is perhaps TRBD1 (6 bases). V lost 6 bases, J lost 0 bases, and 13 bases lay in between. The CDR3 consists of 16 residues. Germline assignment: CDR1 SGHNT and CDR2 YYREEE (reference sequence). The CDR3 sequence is CASNRQGGSGANVLTF. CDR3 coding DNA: TGTGCCAGCAACCGGCAAGGGGGCTCTGGGGCCAACGTCCTGACTTTC.

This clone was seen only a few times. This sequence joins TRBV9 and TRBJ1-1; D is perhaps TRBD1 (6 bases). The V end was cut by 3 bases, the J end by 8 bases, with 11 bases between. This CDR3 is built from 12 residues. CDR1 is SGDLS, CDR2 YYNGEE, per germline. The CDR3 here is CASSGDTEEAFF. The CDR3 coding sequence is TGTGCCAGCAGCGGGGACACCGAGGAAGCTTTCTTT.

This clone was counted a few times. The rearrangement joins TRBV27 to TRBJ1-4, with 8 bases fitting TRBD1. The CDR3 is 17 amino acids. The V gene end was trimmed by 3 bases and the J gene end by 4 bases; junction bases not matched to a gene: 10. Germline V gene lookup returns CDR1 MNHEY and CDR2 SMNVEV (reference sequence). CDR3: CASSFGRGQLGNEKLFF. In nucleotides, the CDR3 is TGTGCCAGCAGTTTCGGCAGGGGGCAGCTTGGTAATGAAAAACTGTTTTTT.

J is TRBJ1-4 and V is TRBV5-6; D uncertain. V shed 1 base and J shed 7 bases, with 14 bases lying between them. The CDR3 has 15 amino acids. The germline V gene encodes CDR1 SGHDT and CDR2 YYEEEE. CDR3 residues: CASSLMVRRSEKLFF. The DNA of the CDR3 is TGTGCCAGCAGCTTGATGGTCAGAAGGAGTGAAAAACTGTTTTTT.

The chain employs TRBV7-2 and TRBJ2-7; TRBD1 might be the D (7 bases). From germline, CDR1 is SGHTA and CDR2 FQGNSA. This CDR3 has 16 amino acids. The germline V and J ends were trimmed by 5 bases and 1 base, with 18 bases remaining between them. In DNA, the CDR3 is TGTGCCAGCAGCCCGGGGGCAGGGGGGTTTTCCTACGAGCAGTACTTC. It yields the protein CASSPGAGGFSYEQYF.

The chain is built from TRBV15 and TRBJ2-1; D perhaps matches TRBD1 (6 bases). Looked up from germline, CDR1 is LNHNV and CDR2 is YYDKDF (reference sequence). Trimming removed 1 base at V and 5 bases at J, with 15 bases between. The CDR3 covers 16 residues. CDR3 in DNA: TGTGCCACCAGCAGAGCTCATCTGGCAGGGGACAATGAGCAGTTCTTC. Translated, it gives CATSRAHLAGDNEQFF.

The CDR3, as DNA: TGTGCCAGCAGCCCGAGAGGGTGGAGGGAGCTGTTTTTT. This encodes CASSPRGWRELFF. The rearrangement links TRBV5-6 to TRBJ2-2, with D tentatively TRBD2 (5 bases). Trimming took 4 bases from V and 9 from J, leaving 13 bases between them. Germline V CDR1 and CDR2: SGHDT, YYEEEE. The CDR3 totals 13 residues.